A selection of T cell receptor beta chains follows, all from one sample in a study of shared clonotypes between healthy human individuals. The data were produced by immunoSEQ multiplex PCR, yet TCRdb's version contains in-frame clones alone and is incomplete. In the table there are about 380,000 clones, 95% to 97% of which are singletons. The material sequenced was memory CD8+ T cells sorted from blood. These receptors were taken from a man in his thirties or forties in good health. CDR3s include the opening cysteine and the closing phenylalanine or tryptophan. D genes are given only for firm matches. Part of the rows lack a size; the others show once, few, many or a class for expanded clones.

TRBD2 | TRBJ2-7 | TRBV4-2 | - | CASSQRGRGWRELYEQYF | TGTGCCAGCAGCCAAAGAGGAAGGGGCTGGCGGGAGCTCTACGAGCAGTACTTC
- | TRBJ1-4 | TRBV19 | - | CASSSPDRLNEKLFF | TGTGCCAGTAGTTCCCCGGACAGACTTAATGAAAAACTGTTTTTT
- | TRBJ1-5 | TRBV28 | - | CASGTGLGQPQHF | TGTGCCTCCGGAACAGGGTTAGGGCAGCCCCAGCATTTT
- | TRBJ1-3 | TRBV7-8 | - | CASSLGHSGNTIYF | TGTGCCAGCAGCCTTGGACACTCTGGAAACACCATATATTTT
- | TRBJ2-3 | TRBV7-9 | - | CASSLWSGLSTDTQYF | TGTGCCAGCAGCTTATGGAGCGGCCTAAGCACAGATACGCAGTATTTT
- | TRBJ2-1 | TRBV4-1 | - | CASSQDSGINEQFF | TGCGCCAGCAGCCAAGATTCCGGCATCAATGAGCAGTTCTTC
- | TRBJ1-1 | TRBV29-1 | - | CSVAGWNTEAFF | TGCAGCGTGGCAGGGTGGAACACTGAAGCTTTCTTT
- | TRBJ2-5 | TRBV29-1 | - | CSVKGGRETQYF | TGCAGCGTGAAAGGGGGTAGGGAGACCCAGTACTTC
TRBD1 | TRBJ1-5 | TRBV18 | once | CASSPDRGNQPQHF | TGTGCCAGCTCACCAGACAGGGGGAATCAGCCCCAGCATTTT
- | TRBJ2-7 | TRBV6-4 | once | CASSDRTVSYEQYF | TGTGCCAGCAGTGACCGTACAGTATCCTACGAGCAGTACTTC